The next 23 T cell receptor beta chains were all read from a single sample in a study of blood T cell repertoires in COVID-19 (dated by TCRdb to 2020 to 2022). Preparation of the library involved the immunoSEQ multiplex PCR assay. TCRdb holds this immuneACCESS table with in-frame rearrangements only. Some clones are missing; in checked studies, unresolved V genes explain under half, and the rest has no known cause. This sample comprises approximately 75,000 clones, roughly 88% of them detected only once. The ten most abundant clones make up around 30% of the sample. Input material: peripheral blood. The receptors shown here come from a man aged 50-60 years with acute or convalescent COVID-19.

The DNA of the CDR3 is TGTGCCAGCAGTAGGACGGGAAATCAGCCCCAGCATTTT. It yields the protein CASSRTGNQPQHF. This rearrangement joins TRBV6-5 to TRBJ1-5; D gene unclear. This CDR3 contains 13 residues. Germline V gene data show CDR1 as MNHEY and CDR2 as SVGAGI. Trimming stripped 5 bases from V and 4 bases from J, with 9 bases between.

The rearrangement uses TRBV6-5 and TRBJ1-2, with 12 bases fitting TRBD1. The germline V gene encodes CDR1 MNHEY and CDR2 SVGAGI. The CDR3 sequence is 15 residues long. J was trimmed by 6 bases and V by 7 bases; bases with no gene match: 9. As DNA, the CDR3 is TGTGCCAGCATCCGTTGGGGACAGGGGGCGGATGGCTACACCTTC. Translating it yields CASIRWGQGADGYTF.

The V and J genes are TRBV5-1 and TRBJ2-3; 13 bases map to TRBD2. With V trimmed by 3 bases and J by 6 bases, 1 base remained unmatched. From germline, CDR1 is SGHRS and CDR2 YFSETQ. This CDR3 contains 14 residues. The CDR3 here is CASSSTSGRDTQYF. CDR3 coding DNA: TGCGCCAGCAGCTCGACTAGCGGGAGGGATACGCAGTATTTT.

This rearrangement joins TRBV11-2 to TRBJ1-2; 7 bases are a match to TRBD1. V shed 5 bases, J shed 4 bases, and the junction held 13 bases outside the gene matches. The CDR3 is made up of 16 amino acids. CDR1 and CDR2 from the germline V gene are SGHAT and FQNNGV. The CDR3 is CASSAPDGRGPYGYTF. The CDR3 DNA is TGTGCCAGCAGCGCCCCTGACGGGAGGGGGCCCTATGGCTACACCTTC.

The rearrangement links TRBV24-1 to TRBJ2-3; 8 nucleotides match TRBD2. This CDR3 is built from 17 residues. V lost 0 bases, J lost 6 bases, and 10 bases stayed unmatched. Per germline, CDR1 KGHDR and CDR2 SFDVKD. CDR3 bases: TGTGCCACCAGTGATTTGCAAGCGGGGGCCCCAAGGGATACGCAGTATTTT. Its protein is CATSDLQAGAPRDTQYF.

This sequence joins TRBV4-1 and TRBJ2-7, with TRBD2 identical over 8 bases. Trimming at V came to 1 base and at J to 3 bases, leaving 5 bases not matched to a gene. The CDR3 covers 15 residues. The V gene's germline CDR1 is MGHRA and CDR2 YSYEKL. The chain's CDR3 is CASSQGSGAYYEQYF. In nucleotides, the CDR3 is TGCGCCAGCAGCCAAGGTAGCGGGGCCTACTACGAGCAGTACTTC.

The J gene is TRBJ2-5, the V gene TRBV29-1; D remains unclear. V was pared by 2 bases and J by 0 bases, with 4 bases between. Germline V gives CDR1 SQVTM, CDR2 ANQGSEA. The CDR3 runs to 12 residues. Written as DNA, the CDR3 is TGCAGCGTTGAAACAAACCAAGAGACCCAGTACTTC. Protein sequence: CSVETNQETQYF. The full variable domain, completed using reference TRBV29-1 and TRBJ2-5, is SAVISQKPSRDICQRGTSLTIQCQVDSQVTMMFWYRQQPGQSLTLIATANQGSEATYESGFVIDKFPISRPNLTFSTLTVSNMSPEDSSIYLCSVETNQETQYFGPGTRLLVL.

J is TRBJ1-2 and V is TRBV5-1; the match to TRBD1 covers 7 bases. CDR1 and CDR2 from the germline V gene are SGHRS and YFSETQ. This CDR3 contains 13 residues. V lost 1 base and J lost 6; bases outside the gene matches: 3. CDR3 bases: TGCGCCAGCAGCTTGAGTCAGGGGGATGGCTACACCTTC. It codes for CASSLSQGDGYTF.

In nucleotides, the CDR3 is TGCAGTGCTAGTTCGGGACAGATGTTTTCACCCCTCCACTTT. Amino acids: CSASSGQMFSPLHF. The chain uses TRBV20-1 and TRBJ1-6; 7 nucleotides agree with TRBD1. J lost 9 bases, V lost 3 bases, and 8 bases had no gene match. The CDR3 extends over 14 amino acids. Germline CDR1 DFQATT, CDR2 SNEGSKA (reference sequence).

This clone was found once. V usage is TRBV2 and J usage is TRBJ1-1; 7 bases are a match to TRBD1. The CDR3 runs 14 residues. CDR1 is SNHLY, CDR2 FYNNEI, per germline. Trimming removed 4 bases from V and 6 bases from J; junction bases left unmatched: 8. The CDR3 region has the DNA TGTGCCAGCAGTGGGGGGACAGTCACACCTGAAGCTTTCTTT. Translated, it gives CASSGGTVTPEAFF.

The chain is built from TRBV6-5 and TRBJ2-7, with TRBD1 matching 9 bases. This CDR3 contains 16 residues. The V and J ends lost 0 bases and 4 bases, in that order; junction bases with no gene match: 7. Germline V gene lookup returns CDR1 MNHEY and CDR2 SVGAGI. CDR3 bases: TGTGCCAGCAGTTACTCGAAACAGGGGGCTGGGTACGAGCAGTACTTC. This translates into CASSYSKQGAGYEQYF.

This chain links TRBV5-4 with TRBJ1-5; tentatively, D is TRBD1 (5 bases). V dropped 0 bases and J dropped 6 bases, with 10 bases sitting between them. CDR1 is SGHNT and CDR2 is YYREEE in the germline V gene (reference sequence). The CDR3 length is 14 residues. The CDR3 spells CASSLEGQGQPQHF. The CDR3 DNA is TGTGCCAGCAGCTTGGAAGGTCAGGGTCAGCCCCAGCATTTT.

The chain couples TRBV11-2 to TRBJ2-5, with 8 bases lining up with TRBD1. V lost 2 bases to trimming and J lost 4 bases; unmatched junction nucleotides: 6. The CDR3 consists of 15 residues. CDR1 SGHAT and CDR2 FQNNGV come from the germline V gene. CDR3 protein: CASSLRTGRGETQYF. The CDR3 DNA reads TGTGCCAGCAGCTTAAGGACAGGGAGAGGAGAGACCCAGTACTTC.

The chain recombines TRBV6-5 with TRBJ1-1; TRBD1 matches 10 bases. The germline V gene has CDR1 MNHEY and CDR2 SVGAGI. V lost 6 bases, J lost 5 bases, and 6 bases stayed unmatched. The CDR3 has 14 residues. In DNA, the CDR3 is TGTGCCAGCAGCCAACGGGACAGGGGAACTGAAGCTTTCTTT. Its protein is CASSQRDRGTEAFF.

The table lists this clone with a count of one. The chain employs TRBV7-2 and TRBJ1-2; D is unclear. With 2 bases removed from V and 5 bases from J, the gap between germline ends came to 9 bases. Germline CDR1 SGHTA, CDR2 FQGNSA. The CDR3 sequence is 13 residues long. The CDR3 reads CASSLHGRYGYTF. CDR3 DNA sequence: TGTGCCAGCAGCTTACACGGTCGGTATGGCTACACCTTC.

The chain carries TRBV18 and TRBJ1-2, with D possibly matching TRBD1 (5 bases). The CDR3 sequence is 13 residues long. CDR1 and CDR2 from the germline V gene are KGHSH and LQKENI. Trimming removed 0 bases at V and 6 bases at J, with 8 bases between. CDR3 DNA sequence: TGTGCCAGCTCACCACCAGGGGTAAATGGCTACACCTTC. Translating gives CASSPPGVNGYTF.

CDR3 sequence: CASSHQLTGGLVNEQFF. In nucleotides, the CDR3 is TGCGCCAGCAGCCATCAGCTGACGGGGGGGCTGGTTAATGAGCAGTTCTTC. The chain uses TRBV4-1 and TRBJ2-1; 8 bases match TRBD2. Germline CDR1 MGHRA, CDR2 YSYEKL. The CDR3 has 17 amino acids. V shed 3 bases and J 7 bases; nucleotides not matched to a gene: 14.

This sequence joins TRBV6-1 and TRBJ2-7; D is possibly TRBD1 (5 bases). The V end was cut by 2 bases, the J end by 9 bases, with 14 bases between. The germline CDR1 and CDR2 sequences are MNHNS and SASEGT. The CDR3 has 13 amino acids. The CDR3 region is CASSEWSVQGQYF. The CDR3 nucleotides are TGTGCCAGCAGTGAATGGTCAGTCCAGGGGCAGTACTTC.

This clone has only one observation. The genes are TRBV6-5 and TRBJ2-7; 9 nucleotides align to TRBD2. The length of the CDR3 is 16 residues. The V segment lost 0 bases and the J segment 7 bases; nucleotides outside the gene matches: 10. Germline lookup yields CDR1 MNHEY and CDR2 SVGAGI. The CDR3 spells CASSYSNPAGGEEQYF. The CDR3 DNA follows: TGTGCCAGCAGTTACTCGAATCCAGCGGGGGGTGAAGAGCAGTACTTC.

This clone was observed a few times. This chain uses TRBV10-1 with TRBJ2-7; 7 bases agree with TRBD1. V lost 4 bases, J lost 3 bases, and 3 bases stayed unmatched. The CDR3 spans 13 residues. In germline, CDR1 is WNHNN, CDR2 SYGVQD (reference sequence). For the CDR3, the DNA is TGCGCCAGCAGTGGACAGGGTATCTACGAGCAGTACTTC. Encoded protein: CASSGQGIYEQYF.

CDR3 sequence (DNA): TGCAGCGTTGGGGCCAGGGATTCCGAGCAGTACTTC. As protein: CSVGARDSEQYF. V usage is TRBV29-1 and J usage is TRBJ2-7; possibly TRBD1 for D (5 bases). The CDR3 has 12 residues. Per the germline V gene, CDR1 is SQVTM and CDR2 is ANQGSEA. V shed 4 bases and J shed 6 bases, with 13 bases lying between them.

V and J are TRBV7-3 and TRBJ1-2; D is undetermined. This CDR3 comprises 13 residues. CDR1 is SGHTA, CDR2 FQGTGA, per germline. Deletions cut 5 bases from V and 6 bases from J, with 13 bases between. CDR3 region: CASSPAEGDGYTF. The CDR3 DNA follows: TGTGCCAGCAGCCCCGCGGAGGGTGATGGCTACACCTTC.

The genes are TRBV3-1 (or the pseudogene TRBV3-2) and TRBJ1-4; the D is unclear. Trimming pared 1 base from V and 10 bases from J, leaving 13 bases between. Germline V gene lookup returns CDR1 LGHDT and CDR2 YNNKEL (reference sequence). The CDR3 runs to 14 residues. The DNA of the CDR3 is TGTGCCAGCAGCCAAGCCCGACTGGATGCAAAACTGTTTTTT. This codes for CASSQARLDAKLFF.